This TCR beta chain stems from a study of cytomegalovirus exposure and HLA in healthy donors. The primer mix had 60 Vbeta and 13 Jbeta primers. Assay used: immunoSEQ multiplex PCR; TCRdb lists only in-frame clones, some missing. This table has 85,000 to 120,000 clones, 60% to 80% appearing once. As for this clone: The target antigen is unknown.

Study conclusions and caveats: Using the classifier, cytomegalovirus status was reportedly diagnosed with high specificity and sensitivity. A cluster of highly shared sequence variants was likely a sequencing artifact.

This clonotype was obtained from a female donor in good health and CMV-seronegative. Sequencing was performed on PBMCs.

For the CDR3, the DNA is TGTGCCAGCAGCCCCGGGACAACAACTAATGAAAAACTGTTTTTT. This translates into CASSPGTTTNEKLFF. The V call is TRBV7-6, the J call TRBJ1-4; a weak D match, TRBD1 (6 bases). With 5 bases removed from V and 0 bases from J, the gap between germline ends came to 10 bases. Germline V gives CDR1 SGHVS, CDR2 FNYEAQ. The CDR3 is 15 residues long.